This entry lists 26 T cell receptor beta chains sequenced from one sample in a study of blood T cell repertoires in COVID-19. Sequencing used immunoSEQ multiplex PCR; TCRdb keeps in-frame clones, though not all of them. Of tens of thousands of clones detected, about nine tenths appear once; the ten largest clones hold approximately 2.1%. The sequenced material came from peripheral blood. These receptors came from a man in his sixties with acute or convalescent COVID-19.

J is TRBJ2-1 and V is TRBV9, with 9 positions matching TRBD2. V shed 0 bases and J 0 bases; nucleotides not matched to a gene: 16. In germline, CDR1 is SGDLS, CDR2 YYNGEE. The CDR3 totals 21 residues. The CDR3 bases are TGTGCCAGCAGCGTAGCCGCCGGGGGCCATAGCGGGAGCCGCTCCTACAATGAGCAGTTCTTC. Encoded protein: CASSVAAGGHSGSRSYNEQFF. Full variable domain (missing parts from reference TRBV9 and TRBJ2-1): DSGVTQTPKHLITATGQRVTLRCSPRSGDLSVYWYQQSLDQGLQFLIQYYNGEERAKGNILERFSAQQFPDLHSELNLSSLELGDSALYFCASSVAAGGHSGSRSYNEQFFGPGTRLTVL.

V usage is TRBV5-1 and J usage is TRBJ2-3; D is uncertain. Looked up from germline, CDR1 is SGHRS and CDR2 is YFSETQ. The CDR3 length is 13 residues. The germline V and J ends were trimmed by 2 bases and 6 bases, with 10 bases remaining between them. This CDR3 reads CASSFGVRDTQYF. The CDR3 DNA reads TGCGCCAGCAGCTTCGGAGTCCGCGATACGCAGTATTTT.

The rearrangement links TRBV6-4 to TRBJ1-1; no reliable D call. Germline V gives CDR1 MRHNA, CDR2 SNTAGT. The CDR3 is 13 amino acids. With 5 bases removed from V and 0 bases from J, the gap between germline ends came to 7 bases. As DNA, the CDR3 is TGTGCCAGCAGTTTAAATATGAACACTGAAGCTTTCTTT. Residues: CASSLNMNTEAFF.

The genes are TRBV28 and TRBJ2-7; 7 nucleotides match TRBD1. With V trimmed by 6 bases and J by 0 bases, 5 bases remained unmatched. The CDR3 covers 14 residues. Germline CDR1 is MDHEN and CDR2 is SYDVKM. Here the CDR3 DNA reads TGTGCCAGCAGGCTGACAGGGCCCTCCTACGAGCAGTACTTC. Its translation: CASRLTGPSYEQYF.

The rearrangement joins TRBV30 to TRBJ1-2; D may be TRBD1 (6 bases). The germline V and J ends were trimmed by 0 bases and 8 bases, with 19 bases remaining between them. Germline V lookup: CDR1 GTSNPN, CDR2 SVGIG (reference sequence). This CDR3 spans 15 amino acids. Here the CDR3 reads CAWSVKGGPSRGYTF. Here the CDR3 DNA reads TGTGCCTGGAGTGTAAAAGGGGGACCAAGTCGGGGCTACACCTTC.

CDR3 protein: CASASRQDRSYEQYF. CDR3 in DNA: TGTGCTAGTGCCTCCAGACAGGATCGCTCCTACGAGCAGTACTTC. The J gene is TRBJ2-7, the V gene TRBV12-5; D is possibly TRBD1 (6 bases). From germline, CDR1 is LGHNT and CDR2 FRNRAP. Trimming shortened V by 7 bases and J by 0 bases, and 16 bases separated the two germline ends. The CDR3 sequence is 15 residues long.

This chain joins TRBV28 and TRBJ1-4; TRBD1 might be the D (6 bases). V lost 6 bases to trimming and J lost 2 bases, with 16 bases between them. The CDR3 is 16 residues long. The germline gives CDR1 MDHEN, CDR2 SYDVKM. CDR3 in DNA: TGTGCCAGCAGCCCTCACAGAGGACAGACTAATGAAAAACTGTTTTTT. Its protein product is CASSPHRGQTNEKLFF.

The gene calls are TRBV4-3 and TRBJ2-7; D is unresolved. V was cut by 1 base and J by 1 base, with 11 bases left in between. CDR1 is LGHNA and CDR2 is YSLEER in the germline V gene. This CDR3 is 15 amino acids long. The CDR3 DNA reads TGCGCCAGCAGCCAAGTACCCGACTCTTCCTACGAGCAGTACTTC. Translated, it gives CASSQVPDSSYEQYF.

This chain uses TRBV11-3 with TRBJ2-3, with a tentative D call TRBD2 (6 bases). Germline CDR1 and CDR2: SGHNT and YENEEA. The CDR3 runs to 16 residues. The V gene lost 1 base and the J gene lost 2 bases, with 13 bases spanning the gap. The CDR3 DNA follows: TGTGCCAGCAGCTTAGGGAGGCTAGCGAACACAGATACGCAGTATTTT. It codes for CASSLGRLANTDTQYF.

The V and J genes are TRBV7-8 and TRBJ1-5, with D possibly being TRBD1 (6 bases). CDR1 is SGHVS and CDR2 is FQNEAQ in the germline V gene. This CDR3 is 19 amino acids long. V gave up 5 bases and J gave up 0 bases, with 23 bases separating them. CDR3: CASSPGGGQPRYSNQPQHF. CDR3 sequence (DNA): TGTGCCAGCAGCCCCGGTGGAGGACAGCCAAGATATAGCAATCAGCCCCAGCATTTT.

This clone was observed once. The J gene is TRBJ2-3, the V gene TRBV5-5; perhaps TRBD2 as D (6 bases). This CDR3 spans 14 amino acids. The V gene lost 2 bases and the J gene lost 2 bases, with 9 bases spanning the gap. Looked up from germline, CDR1 is SGHKS and CDR2 is YYEKEE (reference sequence). For the CDR3, the DNA is TGTGCCAGCAGCTTAGGAGGGATCACAGATACGCAGTATTTT. This encodes CASSLGGITDTQYF.

The chain carries TRBV30 and TRBJ2-3; 11 positions agree with TRBD2. CDR1 is GTSNPN and CDR2 is SVGIG in the germline V gene (reference sequence). Unmatched junction bases numbered 8, after V lost 5 bases and J lost 4 bases. This CDR3 spans 15 amino acids. CDR3 in DNA: TGTGCCTGGTCCTCCGGGACTAGCGGTGCAGATACGCAGTATTTT. The encoded protein is CAWSSGTSGADTQYF.

V and J are TRBV19 and TRBJ1-2, with D perhaps matching TRBD1 (5 bases). This CDR3 is 14 amino acids long. Germline V gene lookup returns CDR1 LNHDA and CDR2 SQIVND (reference sequence). Trimming removed 0 bases from V and 8 bases from J, with 13 bases in between. The CDR3 nucleotides are TGTGCCAGTAGTATAGAGGGCAGGGTGATCGGCTACACCTTC. It translates to CASSIEGRVIGYTF.

This rearrangement joins TRBV7-9 to TRBJ1-4, with D unclear. The CDR3 sequence is 15 residues long. CDR1 is SEHNR and CDR2 is FQNEAQ in the germline V gene (reference sequence). With 3 bases removed from V and 6 bases from J, the gap between germline ends came to 14 bases. CDR3 loop: CASSFVGSSDEKLFF. Here the CDR3 DNA reads TGTGCCAGCAGCTTTGTCGGGTCCTCAGATGAAAAACTGTTTTTT.

V usage is TRBV5-1 and J usage is TRBJ1-4; 8 bases align to TRBD1. With 5 bases clipped from V and 6 bases from J, the junction kept 9 bases outside the gene matches. Looked up from germline, CDR1 is SGHRS and CDR2 is YFSETQ. CDR3 length equals 15 residues. The CDR3 here is CASRGQEGEDEKLFF. The DNA of the CDR3 is TGCGCCAGCAGGGGACAGGAAGGTGAAGATGAAAAACTGTTTTTT.

The chain joins TRBV19 to TRBJ2-1; D remains unclear. The CDR3 is 15 amino acids. Looked up from germline, CDR1 is LNHDA and CDR2 is SQIVND (reference sequence). V was trimmed by 1 base and J by 8 bases, leaving 15 bases between them. The CDR3 DNA sequence: TGTGCCAGTAGTATAGGAACTCAACCGATGGATGAGCAGTTCTTC. Translation gives CASSIGTQPMDEQFF.

The chain recombines TRBV18 with TRBJ2-5; unclear D gene. Trimming removed 2 bases from V and 4 bases from J, with 11 bases in between. Germline V gene sequence: CDR1 KGHSH, CDR2 LQKENI. The CDR3 extends over 14 amino acids. CDR3 region: CASSPIATRETQYF. CDR3 DNA: TGTGCCAGCTCACCAATCGCGACTCGAGAGACCCAGTACTTC.

The count of this clone is one. The chain couples TRBV5-6 to TRBJ2-1, with D tentatively TRBD2 (6 bases). CDR1 and CDR2 from the germline V gene are SGHDT and YYEEEE. V lost 0 bases and J 0 bases, leaving 10 bases between the germline ends. The CDR3 totals 16 residues. CDR3 in DNA: TGTGCCAGCAGCTTGGACGCGGGAAGCTCCTACAATGAGCAGTTCTTC. Protein product: CASSLDAGSSYNEQFF.

The rearrangement uses TRBV28 and TRBJ2-5, with a tentative D call TRBD2 (6 bases). V was trimmed by 3 bases and J by 1 base, leaving 9 bases between them. In germline, CDR1 is MDHEN, CDR2 SYDVKM. The CDR3 runs to 14 residues. CDR3 nucleotide sequence: TGTGCCAGCAGTTTGGGGGGTCTCCAAGAGACCCAGTACTTC. Amino acid sequence: CASSLGGLQETQYF. The entire variable domain, with the rest obtained from reference TRBV28 and TRBJ2-5, is as follows: DVKVTQSSRYLVKRTGEKVFLECVQDMDHENMFWYRQDPGLGLRLIYFSYDVKMKEKGDIPEGYSVSREKKERFSLILESASTNQTSMYLCASSLGGLQETQYFGPGTRLLVL.

The chain uses TRBV6-2 or TRBV6-3 and TRBJ1-5; D is unclear. The CDR3 contains 17 residues. V lost 0 bases and J 3 bases, leaving 15 bases between the germline ends. Germline V CDR1 and CDR2: MNHEY, SVGEGT. DNA of the CDR3: TGTGCCAGCAGTTACTCGACGAGCGGGGTTGACAATCAGCCCCAGCATTTT. It codes for CASSYSTSGVDNQPQHF.

The chain combines TRBV19 with TRBJ1-5; no clear D. V gave up 5 bases and J gave up 5 bases, with 10 bases separating them. There are 13 residues in the CDR3. Germline V gene lookup returns CDR1 LNHDA and CDR2 SQIVND (reference sequence). CDR3 protein: CASSSGLYQPQHF. The CDR3 coding sequence is TGTGCCAGTAGTTCAGGACTCTATCAGCCCCAGCATTTT.

The genes are TRBV7-3 and TRBJ2-2; D may be TRBD1 (6 bases). Per the germline V gene, CDR1 is SGHTA and CDR2 is FQGTGA. CDR3 size: 14 residues. V shed 2 bases and J shed 2 bases, with 6 bases lying between them. The DNA of the CDR3 is TGTGCCAGCAGCTTAGGGGGCAACACCGGGGAGCTGTTTTTT. Translating it yields CASSLGGNTGELFF.

The chain links TRBV6-4 to TRBJ2-7, with TRBD2 identical over 11 bases. There are 14 residues in the CDR3. The ends lost 5 bases at V and 5 bases at J; junction bases unmatched: 5. Looked up from germline, CDR1 is MRHNA and CDR2 is SNTAGT. Written as DNA, the CDR3 is TGTGCCAGCAGTCGCATAGCGGGAGGGCACGAGCAGTACTTC. It codes for CASSRIAGGHEQYF.

This sequence joins TRBV19 and TRBJ2-1; 7 bases are shared with TRBD2. V trimming: 2 bases; J trimming: 2 bases; junction bases outside the gene matches: 12. Germline V CDR1 and CDR2: LNHDA, SQIVND (reference sequence). CDR3 length: 18 residues. The CDR3 nucleotides are TGTGCCAGTAGTATATGGGGCGGGAGTAGCGGACCCTACAATGAGCAGTTCTTC. This translates into CASSIWGGSSGPYNEQFF.

The chain joins TRBV3-1 (or the pseudogene TRBV3-2) to TRBJ1-1, with 7 positions matching TRBD1. The CDR3 is made up of 14 amino acids. The germline V gene has CDR1 LGHDT and CDR2 YNNKEL (reference sequence). V gave up 1 base and J gave up 4 bases; unmatched junction bases: 3. The CDR3 DNA sequence: TGTGCCAGCAGCCAAGGACAGGGAACCACTGAAGCTTTCTTT. This gives the protein CASSQGQGTTEAFF.

The J gene is TRBJ2-2, the V gene TRBV10-1; 11 bases match TRBD2. Per germline, CDR1 WNHNN and CDR2 SYGVQD (reference sequence). This CDR3 has 16 residues. The trim removed 4 bases at V and 3 bases at J, leaving 4 bases unmatched. CDR3 protein: CASSALLAGDTGELFF. The CDR3 coding sequence is TGCGCCAGCAGTGCCTTACTAGCGGGAGACACCGGGGAGCTGTTTTTT.